This TCR beta chain was identified in a study of T-cell memory formation after mild COVID-19. This clonotype was seen only a few times. Its antigen is not identified. TCRdb redid the calling of the 5' RACE reads with MiXCR, one entry per CDR3 protein. The profile shows about 170,000 distinct CDR3 sequences, 10% to 15% of them singletons. Overall study findings and caveats: CD4+ clones that contracted lay mainly in CM and EM; CD8+ ones lay in EMRA.

Losses at the gene ends were 2 bases for V and 2 bases for J; bases not matched to a gene: 4. The germline CDR1 and CDR2 sequences are DFQATT and SNEGSKA (reference sequence). The CDR3 loop spans 15 amino acids. The clonotype originates from a man between 18 and 35 years old who had mild COVID-19 (a few samples of this study predate the infection). Cell type and time point are not known. This chain uses TRBV20-1 with TRBJ2-1; 9 nucleotides align to TRBD2. Sequencing used PBMCs or a T cell subset sorted from them (not recorded which). DNA for the CDR3: TGCAGTGCTAGACCTAGCGGGATAACCTACAATGAGCAGTTCTTC. The encoded protein is CSARPSGITYNEQFF.